One and the same sample provided the 3 T cell receptor beta chains below, sequenced in a study of PD-L1 blockade in urothelial cancer (dated by TCRdb to about 2017). Library preparation used the immunoSEQ multiplex PCR assay. The source is immuneACCESS, and TCRdb retained only in-frame sequences with V and J called. Part of the clones is not carried over; for the studies checked, unresolved V genes explain less than half of this, and the remainder is unexplained. The sample table records more than 55,000 clones; roughly 84% of these occur just once. Less than 3.5% of the sample goes to the ten largest clones. The input for sequencing was PBMCs, taken around atezolizumab (anti-PD-L1) treatment. The receptors shown here come from a man aged 50 or older with urothelial cancer.

This rearrangement joins TRBV27 to TRBJ2-3; a possible D gene is TRBD2 (5 bases). The CDR3 has 20 amino acids. The germline gives CDR1 MNHEY, CDR2 SMNVEV (reference sequence). V gave up 4 bases and J gave up 0 bases, with 26 bases separating them. CDR3 nucleotide sequence: TGTGCCAGCAGTTCCGGACTCCTACGCTTTCCTCCGCCTAGCACAGATACGCAGTATTTT. Translated, it gives CASSSGLLRFPPPSTDTQYF.

The genes are TRBV30 and TRBJ1-1, with TRBD1 as a possible D gene (5 bases). The CDR3 has 12 amino acids. Germline V gives CDR1 GTSNPN, CDR2 SVGIG (reference sequence). Trimming took off 2 bases at V and 5 bases at J, with 9 bases between the two ends. CDR3 coding DNA: TGTGCCTGGAGTCGGAGGGGAACTGAAGCTTTCTTT. Residues: CAWSRRGTEAFF.

The rearrangement joins TRBV15 to TRBJ1-1; possible D gene TRBD1, 5 bases. The ends were cut back, 1 base at V and 1 base at J, with 7 bases in the middle. Germline loops: CDR1 LNHNV, CDR2 YYDKDF (reference sequence). The CDR3 covers 14 residues. The CDR3 DNA reads as TGTGCCACCAGCAGAGCTGGACAGAACACTGAAGCTTTCTTT. Encoded protein: CATSRAGQNTEAFF.